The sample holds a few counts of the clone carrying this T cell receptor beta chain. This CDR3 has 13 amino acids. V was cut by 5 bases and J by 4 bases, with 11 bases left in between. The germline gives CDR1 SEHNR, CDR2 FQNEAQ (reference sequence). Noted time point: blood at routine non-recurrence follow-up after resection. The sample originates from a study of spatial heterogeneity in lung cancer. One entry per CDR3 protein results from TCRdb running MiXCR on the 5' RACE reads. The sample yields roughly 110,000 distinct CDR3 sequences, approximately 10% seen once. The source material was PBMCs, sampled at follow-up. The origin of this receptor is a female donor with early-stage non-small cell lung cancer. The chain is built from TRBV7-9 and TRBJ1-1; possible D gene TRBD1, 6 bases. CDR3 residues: CASSIVQGTEAFF. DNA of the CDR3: TGTGCCAGCAGCATCGTACAGGGCACTGAAGCTTTCTTT.